This paragraph covers one T cell receptor (beta chain) sequence. This entry belongs to a study of OX40 agonist ivuxolimab in advanced cancers. Assay: immunoSEQ multiplex PCR; the TCRdb copy retains only in-frame clones and omits some. The sample has about 15,000 clones, around 80% seen once. There are 15 residues in the CDR3. Trimming took 4 bases from V and 3 from J, leaving 16 bases between them. CDR1 is SEHNR, CDR2 FQNEAQ, per germline (reference sequence). The sequencing used CD4+ or CD8+ T cells sorted from blood, collected in a trial of the OX40 agonist ivuxolimab. The chain couples TRBV7-9 to TRBJ2-7; TRBD1 might be the D (6 bases). This sequence originates from an adult with an advanced solid tumor such as melanoma, head and neck, liver or kidney cancer. CDR3 nucleotides: TGTGCCAGCAGCTCCACGTACAGGGTGAACTACGAGCAGTACTTC. As protein: CASSSTYRVNYEQYF.